Listed here are 29 T cell receptor beta chains from one sample, sequenced in a study of CD8+ T cells in alopecia areata. Treatment indicated: oral pan-JAK inhibitor, 5-10 mg twice daily. cDNA reverse transcribed from extracted RNA served as the sequencing template. Clones were read by immunoSEQ multiplex PCR, and TCRdb kept only the in-frame ones, dropping some. Here the sample spans about 100,000 clones, 60% being singletons. Source: CD8+ T cells sorted from blood, taken at week 56, from a patient treated with tofacitinib. The receptors stem from a human donor with alopecia areata.

This clone was counted only a few times. The rearrangement links TRBV6-1 to TRBJ2-7, with a weak D call TRBD1 (5 bases). V shed 7 bases and J shed 5 bases, with 18 bases lying between them. Per the germline V gene, CDR1 is MNHNS and CDR2 is SASEGT. This CDR3 is built from 14 residues. The CDR3 protein is CASTRGLGVDEQYF. The CDR3 bases are TGTGCCAGCACCCGAGGCCTAGGGGTGGACGAGCAGTACTTC.

This clone was seen only a few times. The genes are TRBV4-1 and TRBJ1-1; maybe TRBD1 (5 bases). This CDR3 region has 14 residues. Deletions cut 3 bases from V and 6 bases from J, with 14 bases between. The germline CDR1 and CDR2 sequences are MGHRA and YSYEKL. CDR3 nucleotide sequence: TGCGCCAGCAGCCACGTCATGGGGGTTCCTGAAGCTTTCTTT. Protein product: CASSHVMGVPEAFF.

This chain joins TRBV9 and TRBJ2-2; TRBD2 agrees at 9 bases. The CDR3 is made up of 13 amino acids. V trimming: 10 bases; J trimming: 2 bases; junction bases outside the gene matches: 3. Germline V gene sequence: CDR1 SGDLS, CDR2 YYNGEE. The CDR3 loop reads CACSGGNTGELFF. CDR3 nucleotide sequence: TGTGCCTGTAGCGGGGGAAACACCGGGGAGCTGTTTTTT. Based on the CDR3 plus reference TRBV9 and TRBJ2-2, the full variable domain is DSGVTQTPKHLITATGQRVTLRCSPRSGDLSVYWYQQSLDQGLQFLIQYYNGEERAKGNILERFSAQQFPDLHSELNLSSLELGDSALYFCACSGGNTGELFFGEGSRLTVL.

This chain uses TRBV5-6 with TRBJ1-1; no definite D call. Per the germline V gene, CDR1 is SGHDT and CDR2 is YYEEEE. V lost 2 bases and J 5 bases, leaving 13 bases between the germline ends. CDR3 length equals 14 residues. CDR3 bases: TGTGCCAGCAGCTTAAGTGTGTTCTATACTGAAGCTTTCTTT. Its translation: CASSLSVFYTEAFF.

This clone has only a few counts. The chain combines TRBV11-2 with TRBJ2-5, with D unresolved. The CDR3 covers 13 residues. Per the germline V gene, CDR1 is SGHAT and CDR2 is FQNNGV. The germline V and J ends were trimmed by 5 bases and 2 bases, with 9 bases remaining between them. CDR3 loop: CASSRYHQETQYF. For the CDR3, the DNA is TGTGCCAGCAGCAGATATCATCAAGAGACCCAGTACTTC.

This sequence joins TRBV12-5 and TRBJ2-3; 8 bases agree with TRBD2. CDR1 LGHNT and CDR2 FRNRAP come from the germline V gene. The CDR3 is 14 amino acids. V gave up 7 bases and J gave up 2 bases; unmatched junction bases: 5. CDR3 coding DNA: TGTGCTAGTGCGAAGCGGGGGCCCACAGATACGCAGTATTTT. This codes for CASAKRGPTDTQYF.

The table lists this clone with a few counts. V gene TRBV15 combines with J gene TRBJ2-7, with D maybe TRBD2 (6 bases). The ends were cut back, 0 bases at V and 3 bases at J, with 12 bases in the middle. The CDR3 totals 15 residues. Germline V CDR1 and CDR2: LNHNV, YYDKDF (reference sequence). The CDR3, as DNA: TGTGCCACCAGCAGAGATATGGGACTTAACTACGAGCAGTACTTC. It encodes CATSRDMGLNYEQYF.

The chain is built from TRBV4-1 and TRBJ1-5; the D gene is possibly TRBD1 (5 bases). Trimming left V 3 bases short and J 6 bases short, with 12 bases between. Per germline, CDR1 MGHRA and CDR2 YSYEKL. The CDR3 is made up of 14 amino acids. CDR3 coding DNA: TGCGCCAGCAGCCAGGGGGGTTCAGCTCAGCCCCAGCATTTT. Protein product: CASSQGGSAQPQHF.

The gene calls are TRBV6-5 and TRBJ2-2; perhaps TRBD1 as D (6 bases). CDR1 MNHEY and CDR2 SVGAGI come from the germline V gene. This CDR3 comprises 15 residues. V was cut by 4 bases and J by 5 bases, with 14 bases left in between. DNA for the CDR3: TGTGCCAGCAGTTTGACAGGTCATCTTACCGGGGAGCTGTTTTTT. It codes for CASSLTGHLTGELFF.

The rearrangement uses TRBV6-5 and TRBJ2-7; tentatively, D is TRBD1 (6 bases). Trimming cost V 4 bases and J 0 bases, with 13 bases left between them. Germline V gives CDR1 MNHEY, CDR2 SVGAGI. This CDR3 contains 15 residues. The chain's CDR3 is CASSSAVRGSYEQYF. CDR3 DNA: TGTGCCAGCAGTTCCGCCGTCAGGGGCTCCTACGAGCAGTACTTC.

This chain connects TRBV5-6 to TRBJ2-1, with D uncertain. Germline loops: CDR1 SGHDT, CDR2 YYEEEE. V was cut by 3 bases and J by 7 bases, with 8 bases left in between. This CDR3 region has 12 residues. CDR3 bases: TGTGCCAGCAGCTCTCAGGTTAATGAGCAGTTCTTC. It specifies CASSSQVNEQFF. The entire variable domain, with the rest obtained from reference TRBV5-6 and TRBJ2-1, is as follows: DAGVTQSPTHLIKTRGQQVTLRCSPKSGHDTVSWYQQALGQGPQFIFQYYEEEERQRGNFPDRFSGHQFPNYSSELNVNALLLGDSALYLCASSSQVNEQFFGPGTRLTVL.

The genes are TRBV5-4 and TRBJ2-7; 7 bases are shared with TRBD1. The ends lost 4 bases at V and 6 bases at J; junction bases unmatched: 4. From germline, CDR1 is SGHNT and CDR2 YYREEE (reference sequence). The CDR3 length is 12 residues. The CDR3 region is CASSRTGLEQYF. The CDR3, as DNA: TGTGCCAGCAGCCGGACAGGTCTCGAGCAGTACTTC. Full variable domain (outside the CDR3, taken from reference TRBV5-4 and TRBJ2-7): ETGVTQSPTHLIKTRGQQVTLRCSSQSGHNTVSWYQQALGQGPQFIFQYYREEENGRGNFPPRFSGLQFPNYSSELNVNALELDDSALYLCASSRTGLEQYFGPGTRLTVT.

The V call is TRBV7-9, the J call TRBJ2-3; 9 bases line up with TRBD1. The germline CDR1 and CDR2 sequences are SEHNR and FQNEAQ (reference sequence). The CDR3 is 14 residues long. The V gene end was trimmed by 10 bases and the J gene end by 3 bases; junction bases not matched to a gene: 8. The CDR3 loop reads CATKQGASTDTQYF. The CDR3 region has the DNA TGTGCCACCAAACAGGGGGCTTCGACAGATACGCAGTATTTT. Filled out from reference TRBV7-9 and TRBJ2-3, the complete variable domain reads DTGVSQNPRHKITKRGQNVTFRCDPISEHNRLYWYRQTLGQGPEFLTYFQNEAQLEKSRLLSDRFSAERPKGSFSTLEIQRTEQGDSAMYLCATKQGASTDTQYFGPGTRLTVL.

The V and J genes are TRBV4-1 and TRBJ2-1, with D perhaps given as TRBD1 or TRBD2 (5 bases each). The germline V gene encodes CDR1 MGHRA and CDR2 YSYEKL. This CDR3 comprises 14 residues. Trimming left V 0 bases short and J 10 bases short, with 13 bases between. Written as DNA, the CDR3 is TGCGCCAGCAGCCAAGAGGGACCCTCAGGGGAGCAGTTCTTC. Translation gives CASSQEGPSGEQFF.

This clone turned up a few times. The CDR3 here is CASSPAPAQTSGVYNEQFF. The CDR3, as DNA: TGTGCCAGCAGCCCCGCACCTGCGCAGACTAGCGGGGTATACAATGAGCAGTTCTTC. The genes are TRBV28 and TRBJ2-1; 11 positions match TRBD2. The CDR3 contains 19 residues. V lost 6 bases, J lost 4 bases, and 17 bases stayed unmatched. Germline V gene data show CDR1 as MDHEN and CDR2 as SYDVKM.

The chain joins TRBV10-3 to TRBJ2-7; a weak D match, TRBD2 (6 bases). Germline V lookup: CDR1 ENHRY, CDR2 SYGVKD. Between the trimmed V and J ends, which lost 3 bases and 3 bases, there was a span of 6 bases. The CDR3 extends over 12 amino acids. As DNA, the CDR3 is TGTGCCATCAGTGACGGGGGCTACGAGCAGTACTTC. Translated: CAISDGGYEQYF.

The CDR3 DNA reads as TGCAGCGCCACCCAGGGTGCGGCTGCCGAGCAGTACTTC. As protein: CSATQGAAAEQYF. This chain links TRBV29-1 with TRBJ2-7; possibly TRBD1 for D (5 bases). V lost 7 bases and J 6 bases, leaving 19 bases between the germline ends. CDR1 is SQVTM, CDR2 ANQGSEA, per germline. CDR3 length equals 13 residues.

This clone was seen only a few times. V usage is TRBV5-1 and J usage is TRBJ1-2; D remains unclear. Trimming took 0 bases from V and 6 from J, leaving 12 bases between them. Germline assignment: CDR1 SGHRS and CDR2 YFSETQ. This CDR3 has 14 residues. The CDR3 loop is CASSLAGNYDGYTF. In DNA, the CDR3 is TGCGCCAGCAGCTTGGCTGGAAATTACGATGGCTACACCTTC.

In its sample, this clone was seen a few times. This chain links TRBV5-1 with TRBJ2-5, with D possibly TRBD2 on 5 matching bases. There are 13 residues in the CDR3. The V end lost 1 base, the J end lost 5 bases, and 9 bases lay between the germline ends. Per germline, CDR1 SGHRS and CDR2 YFSETQ. CDR3 residues: CASSLRRRETQYF. CDR3 coding DNA: TGCGCCAGCAGCTTGAGGAGGAGGGAGACCCAGTACTTC.

The chain carries TRBV9 and TRBJ1-2, with a tentative D call TRBD1 (6 bases). Germline V CDR1 and CDR2: SGDLS, YYNGEE. The germline V and J ends were trimmed by 3 bases and 8 bases, with 11 bases remaining between them. The CDR3 is made up of 12 amino acids. CDR3 residues: CASSDRAFGYTF. The CDR3 DNA reads as TGTGCCAGCAGCGACAGGGCATTCGGCTACACCTTC.

CDR3 region: CASSYAVRGDEQYF. The CDR3 bases are TGTGCCAGCAGTTACGCAGTGAGGGGGGACGAGCAGTACTTC. The chain employs TRBV6-5 and TRBJ2-7; D may be TRBD1 or TRBD2 (6 bases each). CDR1 is MNHEY, CDR2 SVGAGI, per germline. V shed 2 bases and J shed 5 bases, with 13 bases lying between them. This CDR3 contains 14 residues.

This chain connects TRBV2 to TRBJ1-2; D is perhaps TRBD1 (5 bases). The CDR3 loop spans 14 amino acids. Germline-derived CDR1 and CDR2 are SNHLY and FYNNEI. Trimming pared 8 bases from V and 3 bases from J, leaving 16 bases between. The CDR3 reads CASYSWGSYYGYTF. For the CDR3, the DNA is TGTGCCAGCTACTCGTGGGGCAGCTACTATGGCTACACCTTC. The complete variable domain, with remaining parts taken from reference TRBV2 and TRBJ1-2, reads EPEVTQTPSHQVTQMGQEVILRCVPISNHLYFYWYRQILGQKVEFLVSFYNNEISEKSEIFDDQFSVERPDGSNFTLKIRSTKLEDSAMYFCASYSWGSYYGYTFGSGTRLTVV.

This clone was counted between two and nine times. The chain has TRBV27 and TRBJ2-7; 7 bases line up with TRBD1. The junction had 3 bases not matched to a gene; V was cut back by 4 bases and J by 6 bases. Germline values: CDR1 MNHEY, CDR2 SMNVEV (reference sequence). There are 12 residues in the CDR3. CDR3 protein: CASSSTGPEQYF. The CDR3 bases are TGTGCCAGCAGTTCGACAGGGCCCGAGCAGTACTTC.

The chain combines TRBV27 with TRBJ1-1; D is ambiguous. CDR3 length: 15 residues. The germline V gene encodes CDR1 MNHEY and CDR2 SMNVEV (reference sequence). Trimming shortened V by 0 bases and J by 1 base, and 9 bases separated the two germline ends. This chain's CDR3 is CASSLSNSPNTEAFF. The CDR3 DNA sequence: TGTGCCAGCAGTTTATCAAACAGCCCGAACACTGAAGCTTTCTTT.

The V gene is TRBV7-9, the J gene TRBJ1-2; 9 nucleotides line up with TRBD1. Germline CDR1 reads SEHNR; CDR2 reads FQNEAQ (reference sequence). The CDR3 totals 17 residues. J lost 0 bases, V lost 6 bases, and 11 bases had no gene match. The CDR3 DNA sequence: TGTGCCAGCAGAACCACCGGGACAGGGCTGCCTAACTATGGCTACACCTTC. Translated: CASRTTGTGLPNYGYTF.

The chain couples TRBV15 to TRBJ2-1, with D uncertain. This CDR3 has 15 residues. Trimming cost V 3 bases and J 9 bases, with 18 bases left between them. CDR1 and CDR2 from the germline V gene are LNHNV and YYDKDF (reference sequence). The CDR3 loop reads CATSSFTERAGEQFF. CDR3 nucleotides: TGTGCCACCAGCAGTTTCACGGAACGAGCTGGTGAGCAGTTCTTC.

This clone was seen more than once but under ten times. This same CDR3 is encoded by further DNA sequences in the sample. The genes are TRBV29-1 and TRBJ2-7; TRBD2 might be the D (5 bases). From germline, CDR1 is SQVTM and CDR2 ANQGSEA. V lost 6 bases to trimming and J lost 0 bases, with 15 bases between them. This CDR3 is built from 14 residues. The CDR3 DNA sequence: TGCAGCGTAGAAACTCCGGGGAGCTCCTACGAGCAGTACTTC. Amino acids: CSVETPGSSYEQYF.

This clone was seen just once. This chain joins TRBV7-9 and TRBJ2-5; D is possibly TRBD1 (5 bases). CDR1 and CDR2 (germline): SEHNR, FQNEAQ (reference sequence). The V gene lost 1 base and the J gene lost 2 bases, with 8 bases spanning the gap. There are 14 residues in the CDR3. The CDR3 nucleotides are TGTGCCAGCAGCTTAGTGCAGGGTCAAGAGACCCAGTACTTC. Translating it yields CASSLVQGQETQYF.

This rearrangement joins TRBV5-6 to TRBJ2-2; possibly TRBD1 or TRBD2 for D (5 bases each). Per the germline V gene, CDR1 is SGHDT and CDR2 is YYEEEE. This CDR3 is 14 amino acids long. Trimming cost V 2 bases and J 6 bases, with 11 bases left between them. The CDR3 loop is CASSFSQGAGELFF. DNA for the CDR3: TGTGCCAGCAGCTTTTCGCAGGGAGCCGGGGAGCTGTTTTTT.